This T cell receptor beta chain stems from a study of beta chain features in type 1 diabetes (dated by TCRdb to the late 2010s). Some background on the complete study: Patients and healthy donors did not differ in mean age, gender distribution, total cell number or subset yield. The study compared TCRB repertoires of sorted circulating CD4+ T cell subsets between recently diagnosed type 1 diabetes patients and matched healthy donors. Regulatory and stem cell-like memory subsets were obtained from only 8 patients and roughly 8 healthy donors, while naive and central memory subsets were obtained from all 30 or so donors. A total of 85 million to 140 million sorted cells were examined across all samples, and the number of cells per subset was strongly correlated with RNA yield.

From each donor, a single peripheral blood sample of 90 to 150 mL on average was drawn into heparinised tubes. A BD FACSAria II was used to sort naive, central memory, regulatory and stem cell-like memory CD4+ T cells with a panel that included CD45RO, CCR7, CD25, CD127, CD95 and CD27. Purity was above 95% for every sorted population. Right away, PBMCs were isolated by Lymphoprep density gradient centrifugation and were stained directly, with no culture step. Samples were stained and sorted in pairs, with one healthy donor and one patient per experiment, so that batch effects were minimized. Points on this clone: The clone's antigen remains unknown. Base quality data are lacking; no much larger clone is found one base away.

From V the trimming removes 0 bases and from J it removes 4 bases, while the gene matches leave 12 bases of the junction unaccounted for. From the cysteine through the phenylalanine, the CDR3 covers 17 amino acids. The retained sequence is limited to the CDR3, 51 bases, with the frame set at the first base. The germline V gene (reference sequence) sets CDR1 to SGHNT and CDR2 to YYREEE. The entire amount of isolated RNA was reverse transcribed using the High Capacity cDNA Reverse Transcription Kit, so the sequenced TCRB transcripts were expressed ones. Naive, central memory and regulatory T cell samples underwent deep immunoSEQ sequencing, averaging around 3.6 million total reads per sample. After sorted cells were lysed in RLT buffer, RNA was extracted with DNase-treated RNeasy Micro or Mini kits, with the choice depending on cell number. Each cell subset was processed separately to prevent cross-contamination, with patient and healthy donor samples processed together. Using the immunoSEQ multiplex PCR, TCRB sequences were amplified from cDNA into 87-bp fragments spanning the CDR3 region. Sequencing of the amplicons was performed on the Illumina HiSeq platform. The paper's processing steps were these. PCR bias was computationally corrected using synthetic template baselines, reads within Hamming distance 2 were collapsed, and singletons that could not be merged were discarded. Reads were aligned against IMGT so that V, D and J genes, CDR3 length and insertions or deletions at six rearrangement sites could be assigned. Within each subset, clonotype counts were normalized to sorted cell number, and only after that were true diversity and Gini coefficients computed with the tcR R package. Repertoire sharing was quantified using the overlap coefficient calculated on TCRB nucleotide sequences. Out-of-frame TCRB sequences from naive cells were analyzed as a proxy for the pre-selection repertoire. Held by TCRdb, this immuneACCESS table contains in-frame sequences only and omits some clones. Under half of the omission traces to an unresolved V gene where checked; the cause of the rest is unknown. The D gene and trimming were derived from the DNA, and the V and J assignments and clone size from that table. This sample is represented by around 310,000 clones; about 10% of them were singletons. Around 0.015% of the sample is in the top ten clones.

Overall results and qualifications from the work: Type 1 diabetes patients showed a moderate but significant shortening of TCRB CDR3 length in all four CD4+ subsets. Because small numbers of individuals were included in the HLA sub-analyses, any influence of HLA type on TCRB rearrangement was left unresolved. PCR might favor shorter templates, but patient and control samples were amplified and corrected together, so any skew would affect both groups equally. At VDJ recombination sites, patients with type 1 diabetes made fewer insertions and deleted more nucleotides, a pattern implying thymic rearrangement abnormalities. Because cDNA was sequenced instead of genomic DNA, activated cells with high expression could be over-represented, although the groups did not differ in activation or CD3 levels. Naive, central memory and regulatory TCRB repertoires appeared more similar among patients than among healthy donors.

The rearranged segments are TRBV5-4 and TRBJ1-2; 7 central nucleotides agree with TRBD1. The receptor was derived from a woman under 40 in good health. The specimen sequenced was naive CD4+ T cells from blood. What this sample's cell subset or site label stands for: true naive CD4+ T cells. Here is the DNA: TGTGCCAGCAGCTTGGAGCGTGACAGGGCGAGGTTCTATGGCTACACCTTC. It codes for CASSLERDRARFYGYTF. Beyond the CDR3, the reference TRBV5-4 and TRBJ1-2 genes provide the residues; the full variable domain reads: ETGVTQSPTHLIKTRGQQVTLRCSSQSGHNTVSWYQQALGQGPQFIFQYYREEENGRGNFPPRFSGLQFPNYSSELNVNALELDDSALYLCASSLERDRARFYGYTFGSGTRLTVV.